A single sample gave rise to the 5 T cell receptor beta chains below, sequenced in a study of blood T cell repertoires in COVID-19. Sequencing used immunoSEQ multiplex PCR; TCRdb keeps in-frame clones, though not all of them. The table shows around 100,000 clones, with about 80% occurring only once. The sample was peripheral blood. The source is a human donor in a cohort sampled during active COVID-19.

This clone was observed a single time. The chain links TRBV2 to TRBJ2-5, with 8 bases fitting TRBD1. This CDR3 is built from 15 residues. The J segment lost 4 bases and the V segment lost 1 base, leaving 5 bases of the junction unmatched. Germline assignment: CDR1 SNHLY and CDR2 FYNNEI. CDR3 DNA: TGTGCCAGCAGTGAAGTTCGGACAGGGAGAGAGACCCAGTACTTC. It encodes CASSEVRTGRETQYF.

The chain combines TRBV28 with TRBJ1-5; TRBD1 might be the D (6 bases). There are 13 residues in the CDR3. Germline CDR1 reads MDHEN; CDR2 reads SYDVKM. Trimming cost V 6 bases and J 5 bases, with 11 bases left between them. For the CDR3, the DNA is TGTGCCAGCAGGCCAGGGGTCGATCAGCCCCAGCATTTT. Amino acids: CASRPGVDQPQHF.

V usage is TRBV9 and J usage is TRBJ2-5, with D perhaps matching TRBD1 (6 bases). The germline CDR1 and CDR2 sequences are SGDLS and YYNGEE. V shed 4 bases and J shed 5 bases, with 24 bases lying between them. CDR3 size: 17 residues. The CDR3 coding sequence is TGTGCCAGCAGCCTGGGCCGTCGGGACACCCCTGCGGAGACCCAGTACTTC. Protein: CASSLGRRDTPAETQYF.

V is TRBV3-1 (or the pseudogene TRBV3-2) and J is TRBJ1-1; D not resolved. In germline, CDR1 is LGHDT, CDR2 YNNKEL (reference sequence). Trimming stripped 1 base from V and 3 bases from J, with 6 bases between. The CDR3 spans 13 residues. The CDR3 is CASSQAGDTEAFF. CDR3 bases: TGTGCCAGCAGCCAAGCCGGGGACACTGAAGCTTTCTTT.

The chain links TRBV6-1 to TRBJ2-1; D not resolved. Germline CDR1 MNHNS, CDR2 SASEGT. CDR3 size: 16 residues. V lost 1 base, J lost 2 bases, and 12 bases lay in between. CDR3 coding DNA: TGTGCCAGCAGTGAAGGCGGTTTTAGCCCCTACAATGAGCAGTTCTTC. Translating gives CASSEGGFSPYNEQFF.